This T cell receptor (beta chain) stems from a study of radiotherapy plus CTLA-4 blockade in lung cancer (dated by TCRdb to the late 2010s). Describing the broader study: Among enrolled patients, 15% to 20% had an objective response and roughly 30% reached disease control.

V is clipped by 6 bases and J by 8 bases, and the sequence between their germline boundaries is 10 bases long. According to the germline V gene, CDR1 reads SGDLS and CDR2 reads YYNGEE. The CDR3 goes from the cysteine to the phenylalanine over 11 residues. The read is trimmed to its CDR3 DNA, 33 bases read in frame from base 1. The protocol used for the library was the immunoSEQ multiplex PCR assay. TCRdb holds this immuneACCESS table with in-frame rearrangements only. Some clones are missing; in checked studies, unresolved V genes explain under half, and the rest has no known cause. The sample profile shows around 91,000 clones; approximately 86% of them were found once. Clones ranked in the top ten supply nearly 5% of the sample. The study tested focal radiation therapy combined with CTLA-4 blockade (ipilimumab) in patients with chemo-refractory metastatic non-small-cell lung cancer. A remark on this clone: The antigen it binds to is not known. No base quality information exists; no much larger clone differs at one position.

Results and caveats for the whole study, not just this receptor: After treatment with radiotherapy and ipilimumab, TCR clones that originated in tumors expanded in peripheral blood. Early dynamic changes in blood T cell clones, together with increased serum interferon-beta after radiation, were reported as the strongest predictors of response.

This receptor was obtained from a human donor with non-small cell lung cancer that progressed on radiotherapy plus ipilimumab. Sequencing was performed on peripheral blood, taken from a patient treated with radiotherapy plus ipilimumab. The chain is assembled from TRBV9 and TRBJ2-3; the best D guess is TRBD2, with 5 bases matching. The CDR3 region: CASMSAGTQYF. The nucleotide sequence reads TGTGCCAGCATGAGTGCGGGTACGCAGTATTTT.